Listed here are 21 T cell receptor beta chains from one sample, sequenced in a study of cytomegalovirus exposure and HLA in healthy donors. The PCR used 60 Vbeta and 13 Jbeta primers. Assay: immunoSEQ multiplex PCR; the TCRdb copy retains only in-frame clones and omits some. The sample gives over 80,000 clones, over 65% of which show up once; about a sixth is in the top ten. Sequencing was carried out using PBMCs. These receptors were taken from a woman in her late teens or twenties in good health and CMV-seropositive.

V gene TRBV18 combines with J gene TRBJ1-4, with D hard to call. The V gene's germline CDR1 is KGHSH and CDR2 LQKENI. The CDR3 has 13 amino acids. V dropped 3 bases and J dropped 11 bases, with 13 bases sitting between them. The CDR3 spells CASSPEGAYKLFF. CDR3 DNA sequence: TGTGCCAGCTCACCGGAGGGCGCGTATAAACTGTTTTTT.

The genes are TRBV10-3 and TRBJ1-2; the D gene is possibly TRBD1 (5 bases). Germline V CDR1 and CDR2: ENHRY, SYGVKD. V dropped 5 bases and J dropped 5 bases, with 15 bases sitting between them. The CDR3 has 14 residues. CDR3 sequence reads: CAISPEQETYGYTF. Written as DNA, the CDR3 is TGTGCCATCAGTCCTGAACAGGAGACTTATGGCTACACCTTC.

The V and J genes are TRBV11-3 and TRBJ2-2; 8 nucleotides align to TRBD2. Unmatched junction bases numbered 10, after V lost 5 bases and J lost 5 bases. The CDR3 contains 16 residues. The V gene's germline CDR1 is SGHNT and CDR2 YENEEA. The CDR3 sequence: CASSPRSGSGTGELFF. The CDR3 nucleotides read TGTGCCAGCAGCCCCCGGAGCGGGAGTGGAACCGGGGAGCTGTTTTTT.

This clone was detected only a few times. The V gene is TRBV5-4, the J gene TRBJ1-5; perhaps TRBD1 as D (5 bases). Germline V CDR1 and CDR2: SGHNT, YYREEE (reference sequence). The CDR3 has 15 residues. Deletions cut 0 bases from V and 1 base from J, with 8 bases between. The CDR3 region has the DNA TGTGCCAGCAGCTTGGGGGGGGGAAGCAATCAGCCCCAGCATTTT. Protein: CASSLGGGSNQPQHF.

The chain uses TRBV10-3 and TRBJ1-5, with 8 bases aligning to TRBD1. The length of the CDR3 is 14 residues. Per the germline V gene, CDR1 is ENHRY and CDR2 is SYGVKD. Germline trimming cut 2 bases from V and 4 bases from J; bases unmatched to any gene: 1. CDR3 sequence: CAISETGGNQPQHF. CDR3 coding DNA: TGTGCCATCAGTGAGACAGGGGGGAATCAGCCCCAGCATTTT.

The rearrangement links TRBV29-1 to TRBJ1-1, with D possibly being TRBD1 (5 bases). The CDR3 extends over 12 amino acids. V lost 6 bases, J lost 0 bases, and 8 bases lay in between. Per germline, CDR1 SQVTM and CDR2 ANQGSEA. CDR3 loop: CSVGAVNTEAFF. CDR3 in DNA: TGCAGCGTAGGGGCCGTGAACACTGAAGCTTTCTTT.

This chain connects TRBV6-1 to TRBJ1-2; the D is unclear. Germline-derived CDR1 and CDR2 are MNHNS and SASEGT. Trimming cost V 8 bases and J 2 bases, with 18 bases left between them. The CDR3 sequence is 15 residues long. CDR3 region: CASGGQRKFNYGYTF. The CDR3 nucleotides are TGTGCCAGCGGCGGGCAGAGAAAGTTCAACTATGGCTACACCTTC.

The rearrangement links TRBV5-5 to TRBJ2-7; tentatively, D is TRBD1 (6 bases). The CDR3 length is 14 residues. V was clipped by 2 bases and J by 7 bases, with 16 bases between them. Germline V gene sequence: CDR1 SGHKS, CDR2 YYEKEE (reference sequence). The CDR3: CASSFGQGLWEQYF. In DNA form, the CDR3 reads TGTGCCAGCAGCTTTGGGCAGGGGTTATGGGAGCAGTACTTC.

V usage is TRBV25-1 and J usage is TRBJ1-2, with TRBD1 as a possible D gene (5 bases). The germline gives CDR1 MGHDK, CDR2 SYGVNS. Trimming stripped 7 bases from V and 8 bases from J, with 20 bases between. The CDR3 loop spans 14 amino acids. The CDR3 sequence: CASTRSGGFGGYTF. DNA of the CDR3: TGTGCCAGCACCAGAAGCGGGGGATTTGGAGGCTACACCTTC.

This sequence joins TRBV6-5 and TRBJ2-7; 9 bases match TRBD2. J was trimmed by 5 bases and V by 2 bases; bases with no gene match: 7. Germline V CDR1 and CDR2: MNHEY, SVGAGI. The CDR3 is 15 residues long. CDR3 DNA: TGTGCCAGCAGTTACGACTTTAGCGGGAGTGACGAGCAGTACTTC. This gives the protein CASSYDFSGSDEQYF.

The chain couples TRBV29-1 to TRBJ2-5; 9 nucleotides align to TRBD2. Germline loops: CDR1 SQVTM, CDR2 ANQGSEA. This CDR3 has 11 residues. V dropped 7 bases and J dropped 5; count of bases not matched to a gene: 2. The chain's CDR3 is CSAGLAETQYF. CDR3 nucleotide sequence: TGCAGCGCTGGACTAGCGGAGACCCAGTACTTC.

V gene TRBV7-9 combines with J gene TRBJ1-2; no clear D. This CDR3 has 12 residues. Germline V CDR1 and CDR2: SEHNR, FQNEAQ (reference sequence). The V end lost 3 bases, the J end lost 0 bases, and 2 bases lay between the germline ends. The CDR3: CASSFTNYGYTF. The CDR3 nucleotides read TGTGCCAGCAGCTTCACTAACTATGGCTACACCTTC.

This clone has just one count. The V gene is TRBV5-6, the J gene TRBJ2-7; tentatively, D is TRBD2 (6 bases). The length of the CDR3 is 13 residues. The germline CDR1 and CDR2 sequences are SGHDT and YYEEEE. The V and J ends lost 4 bases and 4 bases respectively, with 12 bases between them. CDR3: CASSTGGLYEQYF. CDR3 coding DNA: TGTGCCAGCAGCACTGGAGGGCTATACGAGCAGTACTTC.

J is TRBJ2-3 and V is TRBV7-2; no clear D. V dropped 2 bases and J dropped 7 bases, with 7 bases sitting between them. The CDR3 extends over 12 amino acids. CDR1 is SGHTA and CDR2 is FQGNSA in the germline V gene. The CDR3, as DNA: TGTGCCAGCAGCTTACAGTCGTATACGCAGTATTTT. Its translation: CASSLQSYTQYF. Combining the CDR3 with reference TRBV7-2 and TRBJ2-3 gives the whole variable domain GAGVSQSPSNKVTEKGKDVELRCDPISGHTALYWYRQSLGQGLEFLIYFQGNSAPDKSGLPSDRFSAERTGGSVSTLTIQRTQQEDSAVYLCASSLQSYTQYFGPGTRLTVL.

The chain uses TRBV11-2 and TRBJ1-1; D unclear. The V end was cut by 6 bases, the J end by 3 bases, with 14 bases between. Per the germline V gene, CDR1 is SGHAT and CDR2 is FQNNGV. This CDR3 spans 14 amino acids. The CDR3 sequence is CASSPMAFDTEAFF. Written as DNA, the CDR3 is TGTGCCAGCAGTCCCATGGCCTTCGACACTGAAGCTTTCTTT. Full variable domain (rest looked up from reference TRBV11-2 and TRBJ1-1): EAGVAQSPRYKIIEKRQSVAFWCNPISGHATLYWYQQILGQGPKLLIQFQNNGVVDDSQLPKDRFSAERLKGVDSTLKIQPAKLEDSAVYLCASSPMAFDTEAFFGQGTRLTVV.

The chain couples TRBV7-8 to TRBJ2-2, with 8 positions matching TRBD2. With 1 base clipped from V and 1 base from J, the junction kept 2 bases outside the gene matches. CDR1 SGHVS and CDR2 FQNEAQ come from the germline V gene. This CDR3 is built from 16 residues. The CDR3 here is CASSLETSGNTGELFF. DNA for the CDR3: TGTGCCAGCAGCTTAGAAACTAGCGGGAACACCGGGGAGCTGTTTTTT. The full variable domain, in which reference TRBV7-8 and TRBJ2-2 provide the parts outside the CDR3, is GAGVSQSPRYKVAKRGQDVALRCDPISGHVSLFWYQQALGQGPEFLTYFQNEAQLDKSGLPSDRFFAERPEGSVSTLKIQRTQQEDSAVYLCASSLETSGNTGELFFGEGSRLTVL.

V and J are TRBV6-1 and TRBJ2-3; the D gene is possibly TRBD2 (6 bases). Trimming shortened V by 6 bases and J by 2 bases, and 9 bases separated the two germline ends. CDR3 length equals 13 residues. The germline gives CDR1 MNHNS, CDR2 SASEGT. CDR3 protein: CASRIAVTDTQYF. The DNA for the CDR3 is TGTGCCAGCAGGATAGCGGTCACAGATACGCAGTATTTT.

This chain links TRBV7-9 with TRBJ2-7; possible D gene TRBD1, 7 bases. The V end was cut by 4 bases, the J end by 6 bases, with 28 bases between. Germline loops: CDR1 SEHNR, CDR2 FQNEAQ (reference sequence). The CDR3 runs to 18 residues. CDR3 protein: CASSSRTQGDSRSSEQYF. DNA for the CDR3: TGTGCCAGCAGCTCGAGAACCCAGGGGGACTCCAGGTCATCCGAGCAGTACTTC.

The gene calls are TRBV7-9 and TRBJ2-5; 11 nucleotides match TRBD2. CDR1 is SEHNR and CDR2 is FQNEAQ in the germline V gene (reference sequence). The CDR3 extends over 15 amino acids. V shed 0 bases and J 5 bases; nucleotides not matched to a gene: 2. This CDR3 is CASSLALAGVETQYF. DNA of the CDR3: TGTGCCAGCAGCTTAGCACTAGCGGGGGTGGAGACCCAGTACTTC.

The rearrangement links TRBV27 to TRBJ2-7; 9 bases map to TRBD1. The CDR3 extends over 15 amino acids. Germline V gene data show CDR1 as MNHEY and CDR2 as SMNVEV (reference sequence). Trimming removed 4 bases from V and 7 bases from J; junction bases left unmatched: 11. Here the CDR3 reads CASSSPLDRGGEQYF. In nucleotides, the CDR3 is TGTGCCAGCAGTTCTCCATTGGACAGGGGAGGAGAGCAGTACTTC.

This clone was detected only a few times. The chain is built from TRBV5-4 and TRBJ2-3; D is possibly TRBD2 (6 bases). This CDR3 has 17 residues. In germline, CDR1 is SGHNT, CDR2 YYREEE (reference sequence). Trimming took off 1 base at V and 2 bases at J, with 17 bases between the two ends. The CDR3 reads CASSLFFSGSPTDTQYF. The DNA of the CDR3 is TGTGCCAGCAGCTTGTTTTTTAGCGGATCCCCCACAGATACGCAGTATTTT.